This T cell receptor beta chain was sequenced in a study of sequential checkpoint blockade in melanoma. Study-level background: Arm A got nivolumab then ipilimumab; arm B the reverse, 1:1. Maintenance nivolumab came after either treatment sequence.

V gave up 4 bases and J gave up 5 bases, with 15 bases separating them. The germline V gene has CDR1 PRHDT and CDR2 FYEKMQ (reference sequence). CDR3 length equals 15 residues. Treatment meaning: randomized to nivolumab then ipilimumab (arm A) or the reverse (arm B). DNA-damaging chemotherapy had not been given to any patient beforehand. Sorted cells were live CD3+CD8+, lacking CD19 and CD56, from PBMCs. Using immunoSEQ multiplex PCR, the repertoire was profiled, and TCRdb retains in-frame clones only, with some absent. In the table there are 26,000 or so clones, roughly 89% of which are singletons. Only one count was recorded for this clone.

The J gene is TRBJ2-1, the V gene TRBV13, with D possibly TRBD2 on 6 matching bases. The sequence derives from a human donor with melanoma. Source: CD8+ T cells sorted from blood (inferred from file names), taken from a patient given nivolumab and ipilimumab in sequence. The CDR3 loop reads CASSWTLANDNEQFF. CDR3 nucleotides: TGTGCCAGCAGCTGGACTCTAGCGAACGACAATGAGCAGTTCTTC.